These 17 T cell receptor beta chains share one sample of origin, sequenced in a study of T-cell reconstitution after alpha-beta-depleted transplantation in children. During its preparation, the TCRbeta library received unique molecular identifiers. In TCRdb, the PCR reads were re-called with MiXCR into one record per CDR3 protein. Among about 610,000 distinct CDR3 sequences listed, about 10% were seen once. The source material was PBMCs from the stem cell graft donor, sampled from the stem cell graft. These receptors originate from a human donor who donated a stem cell graft to a child with acute myeloid leukemia.

The chain has TRBV7-9 and TRBJ2-7; D is perhaps TRBD2 (6 bases). Trimming shortened V by 4 bases and J by 2 bases, and 15 bases separated the two germline ends. From germline, CDR1 is SEHNR and CDR2 FQNEAQ (reference sequence). The length of the CDR3 is 15 residues. The CDR3 DNA reads as TGTGCCAGCAGCTCGGACTACGGGGTTACCTACGAGCAGTACTTC. This sequence encodes CASSSDYGVTYEQYF.

This clonotype was seen repeatedly, ten times or more. The rearrangement joins TRBV20-1 to TRBJ2-1; D not certain. Germline CDR1 DFQATT, CDR2 SNEGSKA (reference sequence). Trimming took off 0 bases at V and 10 bases at J, with 7 bases between the two ends. CDR3 length equals 11 residues. This CDR3 is CSARDIREQFF. DNA of the CDR3: TGCAGTGCTAGAGATATCCGGGAGCAGTTCTTC.

The sample holds many counts of this clonotype. The chain couples TRBV28 to TRBJ1-1; 8 bases line up with TRBD1. The J segment lost 0 bases and the V segment lost 2 bases, leaving 5 bases of the junction unmatched. Germline-derived CDR1 and CDR2 are MDHEN and SYDVKM. The CDR3 sequence is 16 residues long. CDR3 residues: CASSLLTGAMNTEAFF. The CDR3 DNA follows: TGTGCCAGCAGTTTACTGACAGGGGCTATGAACACTGAAGCTTTCTTT.

At least ten counts were recorded for this clonotype. The chain combines TRBV28 with TRBJ1-1; D gene unclear. There are 14 residues in the CDR3. V gave up 4 bases and J gave up 0 bases, with 9 bases separating them. Germline V gene sequence: CDR1 MDHEN, CDR2 SYDVKM. CDR3 DNA: TGTGCCAGCAGTTCCGCCATATTGAACACTGAAGCTTTCTTT. Translating it yields CASSSAILNTEAFF.

V and J are TRBV6-2 or TRBV6-3 and TRBJ2-5, with TRBD2 matching 8 bases. The J segment lost 7 bases and the V segment lost 2 bases, leaving 12 bases of the junction unmatched. Germline V gene lookup returns CDR1 MNHEY and CDR2 SVGEGT. The CDR3 is made up of 16 amino acids. CDR3 in amino acids: CASSYRQAGVYGTQYF. The CDR3 coding sequence is TGTGCCAGCAGTTACCGGCAAGCGGGAGTCTACGGGACCCAGTACTTC.

This clonotype was seen more than once but under ten times. V is TRBV3-1 and J is TRBJ2-1; TRBD2 aligns across 9 bases. Germline V CDR1 and CDR2: LGHDT, YNNKEL (reference sequence). Germline trimming cut 5 bases from V and 9 bases from J; bases unmatched to any gene: 5. The CDR3 spans 13 residues. The CDR3: CASSALAGIEQFF. The CDR3 DNA reads as TGTGCCAGCAGCGCCCTAGCGGGAATTGAGCAGTTCTTC.

In this sample, this clonotype turned up many times. This chain joins TRBV3-1 and TRBJ2-5, with TRBD2 as a possible D gene (5 bases). This CDR3 spans 16 amino acids. From germline, CDR1 is LGHDT and CDR2 YNNKEL (reference sequence). Trimming removed 1 base at V and 3 bases at J, with 15 bases between. In nucleotides, the CDR3 is TGTGCCAGCAGCCAAGGTGGAATTTCGGGGAAAGAGACCCAGTACTTC. Its translation is CASSQGGISGKETQYF.

This clonotype was seen a handful of times. The chain couples TRBV7-9 to TRBJ2-7, with D tentatively TRBD2 (6 bases). V lost 4 bases and J 5 bases, leaving 12 bases between the germline ends. Germline V CDR1 and CDR2: SEHNR, FQNEAQ (reference sequence). CDR3 length: 13 residues. DNA for the CDR3: TGTGCCAGCAGCTCTTGGGGGGTGGACGAGCAGTACTTC. Its protein product is CASSSWGVDEQYF.

This clonotype was observed at least ten times. V gene TRBV20-1 combines with J gene TRBJ2-1, with a tentative D call TRBD1 (6 bases). CDR1 and CDR2 (germline): DFQATT, SNEGSKA (reference sequence). V was clipped by 6 bases and J by 6 bases, with 18 bases between them. This CDR3 contains 14 residues. CDR3 residues: CSAGDRKPRNEQFF. The DNA for the CDR3 is TGCAGTGCCGGTGACAGGAAGCCTCGCAATGAGCAGTTCTTC.

This clonotype was counted ten times or more. The chain employs TRBV4-2 and TRBJ2-1, with TRBD2 matching over 8 bases. The length of the CDR3 is 16 residues. The junction had 4 bases not matched to a gene; V was cut back by 0 bases and J by 3 bases. Germline CDR1 reads LGHNA; CDR2 reads YNFKEQ. CDR3 nucleotides: TGTGCCAGCAGCCAAGAACTAGCGGCCCTCTACAATGAGCAGTTCTTC. Translation gives CASSQELAALYNEQFF.

The J gene is TRBJ1-3, the V gene TRBV10-3; D unclear. Per the germline V gene, CDR1 is ENHRY and CDR2 is SYGVKD. This CDR3 has 13 residues. The V gene lost 6 bases and the J gene lost 10 bases, with 16 bases spanning the gap. The CDR3 protein is CAIREAGPGTIYF. CDR3 sequence (DNA): TGTGCCATCAGAGAGGCCGGCCCGGGGACCATATATTTT.

This clonotype has only a few counts. This chain uses TRBV29-1 with TRBJ1-2; tentatively, D is TRBD1 (5 bases). The CDR3 has 13 amino acids. V was shortened by 1 base and J by 5 bases, with 11 bases between the two germline ends. The germline V gene has CDR1 SQVTM and CDR2 ANQGSEA. The CDR3 DNA follows: TGCAGCGTTGAAGGGGGCCTACCGTATGGCTACACCTTC. Translation gives CSVEGGLPYGYTF.

This clonotype was detected only a few times. The rearrangement joins TRBV9 to TRBJ2-3; D is unclear. Looked up from germline, CDR1 is SGDLS and CDR2 is YYNGEE. The CDR3 contains 18 residues. Deletions cut 0 bases from V and 2 bases from J, with 19 bases between. The CDR3, as DNA: TGTGCCAGCAGCGTAGCCCCACCCCTGACCGGCACCACAGATACGCAGTATTTT. Translating gives CASSVAPPLTGTTDTQYF.

This clonotype has ten or more counts. The chain couples TRBV9 to TRBJ2-1; D gene ambiguous. CDR1 is SGDLS and CDR2 is YYNGEE in the germline V gene. V lost 7 bases to trimming and J lost 6 bases, with 23 bases between them. The CDR3 runs to 16 residues. CDR3 residues: CASSAAKPALSNEQFF. CDR3 DNA sequence: TGTGCCAGCTCCGCGGCAAAACCAGCGCTCTCCAATGAGCAGTTCTTC.

This clonotype was seen a few times. The chain combines TRBV4-3 with TRBJ2-5; D might be TRBD1 (5 bases). Germline CDR1 is LGHNA and CDR2 is YSLEER. V lost 0 bases and J lost 3, with 17 bases in between. This CDR3 region has 17 residues. CDR3 amino acids: CASSQDFRVMWEETQYF. The CDR3 bases are TGCGCCAGCAGCCAAGATTTCAGGGTAATGTGGGAAGAGACCCAGTACTTC.

Ten or more counts support this clonotype. In nucleotides, the CDR3 is TGTGCCAGCAGCCCCGGGATATTACTTACCCATGGCTACACCTTC. This translates into CASSPGILLTHGYTF. This chain joins TRBV11-2 and TRBJ1-2; D ambiguous. Germline CDR1 reads SGHAT; CDR2 reads FQNNGV. This CDR3 has 15 amino acids. Trimming removed 5 bases at V and 6 bases at J, with 19 bases between.

This clonotype was seen only a few times. This sequence joins TRBV7-2 and TRBJ2-1; D ambiguous. The CDR3 has 16 amino acids. Germline lookup yields CDR1 SGHTA and CDR2 FQGNSA. Trimming pared 0 bases from V and 3 bases from J, leaving 12 bases between. The chain's CDR3 is CASSLAQSRRYNEQFF. For the CDR3, the DNA is TGTGCCAGCAGCTTAGCGCAGAGCCGACGCTACAATGAGCAGTTCTTC.